This T cell receptor beta chain was documented in a study of glioma-infiltrating T cells after dendritic cell vaccination. Only in-frame clones appear in the TCRdb table, and some are missing; sequencing was by immunoSEQ multiplex PCR. The sample lists around 89,000 clones; 80% to 90% were seen once. The V gene's germline CDR1 is LNHDA and CDR2 SQIVND (reference sequence). The CDR3 runs 17 residues. Trimming shortened V by 4 bases and J by 0 bases, and 15 bases separated the two germline ends. The TCR originated in a human donor with glioblastoma. This chain uses TRBV19 with TRBJ2-2; tentatively, D is TRBD1 (6 bases). The source material was blood, sampled before dendritic cell vaccination. The CDR3 DNA follows: TGTGCCAGTAGTAAAACCGGGACAAGAACGAACACCGGGGAGCTGTTTTTT. It codes for CASSKTGTRTNTGELFF.